Following are 19 T cell receptor beta chains from one sample sequenced in a study of blood T cell repertoires in COVID-19 (dated by TCRdb to 2018 to 2021). Library preparation employed the immunoSEQ multiplex PCR assay. The source is immuneACCESS, and TCRdb retained only in-frame sequences with V and J called. Part of the clones is not carried over; for the studies checked, unresolved V genes explain less than half of this, and the remainder is unexplained. This sample gives 100,000 to 150,000 clones in total; about 81% of them show up just once. The top ten clonotypes cover about 18% of the sample. Specimen: peripheral blood. The receptors here all came from a man aged 30 to 45 with COVID-19, enrolled during active disease.

The genes are TRBV3-1 (or the pseudogene TRBV3-2) and TRBJ1-2; 7 bases fit TRBD1. V was clipped by 0 bases and J by 10 bases; unmatched bases: 2. The CDR3 consists of 12 residues. Per germline, CDR1 LGHDT and CDR2 YNNKEL (reference sequence). The CDR3: CASSQEDRDYTF. Here the CDR3 DNA reads TGTGCCAGCAGCCAAGAAGACAGGGACTACACCTTC.

The V and J genes are TRBV28 and TRBJ2-7; D is possibly TRBD1 (6 bases). Deletions cut 3 bases from V and 4 bases from J, with 7 bases between. This CDR3 contains 12 residues. CDR1 and CDR2 from the germline V gene are MDHEN and SYDVKM. CDR3 protein: CASSFRGYEQYF. CDR3 in DNA: TGTGCCAGCAGTTTCAGGGGTTACGAGCAGTACTTC.

This chain links TRBV6-1 with TRBJ1-3, with 9 positions matching TRBD1. This CDR3 has 15 residues. Germline CDR1 reads MNHNS; CDR2 reads SASEGT. V dropped 6 bases and J dropped 1; count of bases not matched to a gene: 4. The CDR3 sequence is CASRTGTGSGNTIYF. CDR3 DNA: TGTGCCAGCAGAACGGGGACAGGGTCTGGAAACACCATATATTTT.

The chain is built from TRBV3-1 (or the pseudogene TRBV3-2) and TRBJ2-1, with D possibly TRBD2 on 5 matching bases. The ends were cut back, 0 bases at V and 4 bases at J, with 16 bases in the middle. Per germline, CDR1 LGHDT and CDR2 YNNKEL (reference sequence). The CDR3 length is 17 residues. CDR3: CASSQDPAETLYNEQFF. The CDR3 DNA reads TGTGCCAGCAGCCAAGATCCAGCGGAGACGCTATACAATGAGCAGTTCTTC.

This chain links TRBV6-1 with TRBJ1-2; the match to TRBD1 covers 7 bases. Germline V gene data show CDR1 as MNHNS and CDR2 as SASEGT. V gave up 0 bases and J gave up 4 bases; unmatched junction bases: 5. This CDR3 region has 15 residues. The CDR3: CASSEAAQGVYGYTF. CDR3 bases: TGTGCCAGCAGTGAAGCGGCTCAGGGGGTCTATGGCTACACCTTC.

V usage is TRBV5-5 and J usage is TRBJ1-4; 8 bases map to TRBD1. Germline V gene lookup returns CDR1 SGHKS and CDR2 YYEKEE (reference sequence). V lost 0 bases to trimming and J lost 8 bases; unmatched junction nucleotides: 3. The CDR3 spans 14 residues. The chain's CDR3 is CASSLVRQGEKLFF. CDR3 nucleotides: TGTGCCAGCAGCTTGGTCAGACAGGGGGAAAAACTGTTTTTT.

This chain connects TRBV5-4 to TRBJ2-1; D is unresolved. Trimming removed 4 bases at V and 6 bases at J, with 8 bases between. CDR3 length: 12 amino acids. Germline V gene data show CDR1 as SGHNT and CDR2 as YYREEE (reference sequence). Here the CDR3 reads CASSLTANEQFF. The CDR3 DNA is TGTGCCAGCAGCCTCACAGCCAATGAGCAGTTCTTC.

The CDR3 bases are TGTGCCAGCTCCACCGGGACAGGGACGTACGAGCAGTACTTC. Amino acids: CASSTGTGTYEQYF. The gene calls are TRBV2 and TRBJ2-7; 9 bases agree with TRBD1. With 8 bases clipped from V and 4 bases from J, the junction kept 9 bases outside the gene matches. In germline, CDR1 is SNHLY, CDR2 FYNNEI. This CDR3 is 14 amino acids long.

This clone came up a few times. This rearrangement joins TRBV24-1 to TRBJ2-2; no firm D call. Germline V gene data show CDR1 as KGHDR and CDR2 as SFDVKD. The CDR3 sequence is 13 residues long. The V and J ends lost 1 base and 6 bases respectively, with 5 bases between them. The CDR3, as DNA: TGTGCCACCAGTGATTTAAGCTCCGGGGAGCTGTTTTTT. Its translation is CATSDLSSGELFF.

The V and J genes are TRBV4-2 and TRBJ2-7; maybe TRBD2 (5 bases). V was trimmed by 0 bases and J by 3 bases, leaving 9 bases between them. Germline V gives CDR1 LGHNA, CDR2 YNFKEQ. CDR3 length: 14 residues. The CDR3 bases are TGTGCCAGCAGCCAAGACCGCGCGGGCTACGAGCAGTACTTC. Encoded protein: CASSQDRAGYEQYF.

The chain joins TRBV3-1 (or the pseudogene TRBV3-2) to TRBJ2-6; the D gene is possibly TRBD1 (6 bases). The CDR3 loop spans 17 amino acids. Trimming removed 3 bases from V and 4 bases from J, with 16 bases in between. Germline V gene data show CDR1 as LGHDT and CDR2 as YNNKEL (reference sequence). CDR3 coding DNA: TGTGCCAGCAGCCACTTGACAGGCTGCTACGGGGCCAACGTCCTGACTTTC. Its protein product is CASSHLTGCYGANVLTF.

This clone has only a few counts. The chain recombines TRBV5-5 with TRBJ2-1; 9 bases match TRBD2. There are 15 residues in the CDR3. Germline CDR1 SGHKS, CDR2 YYEKEE (reference sequence). The V gene end was trimmed by 2 bases and the J gene end by 7 bases; junction bases not matched to a gene: 7. CDR3 in DNA: TGTGCCAGCAGCTTTAGTAGCGGGAGAATTAATGAGCAGTTCTTC. This gives the protein CASSFSSGRINEQFF.

This chain uses TRBV28 with TRBJ2-7; the match to TRBD1 covers 10 bases. The CDR3 loop spans 14 amino acids. Germline V gene data show CDR1 as MDHEN and CDR2 as SYDVKM. With V trimmed by 4 bases and J by 4 bases, 4 bases remained unmatched. The CDR3 region has the DNA TGTGCCAGCAGTTCAAGGACAGGGGGTTACGAGCAGTACTTC. Translating it yields CASSSRTGGYEQYF.

This chain connects TRBV10-1 to TRBJ2-3, with 14 bases aligning to TRBD2. Germline CDR1 WNHNN, CDR2 SYGVQD (reference sequence). The CDR3 sequence is 19 residues long. J was trimmed by 3 bases and V by 9 bases; bases with no gene match: 17. The CDR3 coding sequence is TGCGCCAGTTCCGCCGTTTACGGGACTAGCGGGAGAAATACAGATACGCAGTATTTT. This codes for CASSAVYGTSGRNTDTQYF.

This sequence joins TRBV19 and TRBJ1-2; TRBD1 matches 8 bases. In germline, CDR1 is LNHDA, CDR2 SQIVND (reference sequence). V lost 6 bases and J lost 6; bases outside the gene matches: 3. The CDR3 length is 12 residues. CDR3 residues: CASRQGGNGYTF. The CDR3, as DNA: TGTGCCAGTAGACAGGGGGGGAATGGCTACACCTTC.

This clone has a count of ten or more. The CDR3 DNA reads TGTGCCAGCAGCCAACAGGGGGTCGAGCAGTACTTC. It specifies CASSQQGVEQYF. The rearrangement joins TRBV6-2 or TRBV6-3 to TRBJ2-7, with 8 bases fitting TRBD1. The CDR3 consists of 12 residues. V dropped 6 bases and J dropped 6; count of bases not matched to a gene: 4. Germline-derived CDR1 and CDR2 are MNHEY and SVGEGT.

This chain connects TRBV7-2 to TRBJ1-1; 7 bases map to TRBD1. The junction had 4 bases not matched to a gene; V was cut back by 1 base and J by 5 bases. The germline CDR1 and CDR2 sequences are SGHTA and FQGNSA. This CDR3 comprises 14 residues. The CDR3 coding sequence is TGTGCCAGCAGCTTAGTGAGGGGGCATACTGAAGCTTTCTTT. It codes for CASSLVRGHTEAFF.

The J gene is TRBJ2-1, the V gene TRBV4-1; D not resolved. The CDR3 contains 14 residues. CDR1 and CDR2 from the germline V gene are MGHRA and YSYEKL. Trimming pared 4 bases from V and 6 bases from J, leaving 13 bases between. In nucleotides, the CDR3 is TGCGCCAGCAGCCCTCGAGAACCTAGCAATGAGCAGTTCTTC. Translated: CASSPREPSNEQFF.

This clone was seen a handful of times. CDR3 coding DNA: TGTGCCAGCAGCTTAAGACAGCTCCTCAATCAGCCCCAGCATTTT. It encodes CASSLRQLLNQPQHF. The chain recombines TRBV11-3 with TRBJ1-5; D is possibly TRBD1 (5 bases). Germline V gene lookup returns CDR1 SGHNT and CDR2 YENEEA. The V gene lost 2 bases and the J gene lost 3 bases, with 11 bases spanning the gap. The CDR3 spans 15 residues.